This paragraph reports one TCR beta chain. The data stem from a study of shared clonotypes between healthy human individuals. The CDR3 is 14 residues long. The ends were cut back, 1 base at V and 4 bases at J, with 10 bases in the middle. CDR1 and CDR2 from the germline V gene are SGHNT and YYREEE (reference sequence). The data were produced by immunoSEQ multiplex PCR, yet TCRdb's version contains in-frame clones alone and is incomplete. Here the sample spans approximately 1,500,000 clones, around 98% being singletons. The J gene is TRBJ2-3, the V gene TRBV5-4; D not certain. Material: naive CD4+ T cells sorted from blood. Subset indicated: CD45RA+ positively selected. The clonotype comes from a man in his thirties or forties in good health. CDR3 sequence: CASSLIGRADTQYF. The CDR3 bases are TGTGCCAGCAGCTTGATTGGAAGGGCAGATACGCAGTATTTT.